This T cell receptor (beta chain) was sequenced for a study of post-analysis software for immune sequencing data. Overall study findings and caveats: Comparison of patients with controls showed 4 to 6 TRBV segments more frequent in patients, TRBV5-6, TRBV5-1 and TRBV20-1 among them. Samples prepared in the same batch strongly co-clustered by F measure.

Per the germline V gene, CDR1 is DFQATT and CDR2 is SNEGSKA (reference sequence). This CDR3 has 12 amino acids. Trimming shortened V by 5 bases and J by 7 bases, and 12 bases separated the two germline ends. cDNA libraries of TCR beta carried unique molecular identifiers. Each sample of roughly 0.9 to 11 million input T cells yielded 500,000 or so cDNA molecules, so each molecule approximated one T cell. TCRdb processed the PCR reads anew with MiXCR; each CDR3 protein has one entry. The data contain about 380,000 distinct CDR3 sequences, roughly 35% of them singletons. Comments on this clonotype: Its antigen remains unknown.

J is TRBJ2-1 and V is TRBV20-1; D possibly corresponds to TRBD2 (6 bases). Material: blood. This receptor was obtained from a girl aged 5-17 years with multiple sclerosis. CDR3 protein: CSARLEWNEQFF. The CDR3 nucleotides read TGCAGTGCTCGACTAGAGTGGAATGAGCAGTTCTTC.